Shown below are 28 T cell receptor beta chains from a single sample sequenced in a study of CD8 T cells in ankylosing spondylitis. TCRdb used MiXCR to reprocess the 5' RACE reads, holding one entry per CDR3 protein. The data hold just over 150,000 distinct CDR3 sequences, with approximately 16% observed a single time. Source material: blood, either unsorted or a sorted T cell fraction (not recorded which). The receptor set was obtained from a male donor with ankylosing spondylitis or in good health (not recorded which).

This clonotype was seen more than once but under ten times. This sequence joins TRBV6-5 and TRBJ1-5; 9 nucleotides align to TRBD1. V gave up 2 bases and J gave up 7 bases; unmatched junction bases: 9. Germline V gene lookup returns CDR1 MNHEY and CDR2 SVGAGI. The CDR3 sequence is 16 residues long. For the CDR3, the DNA is TGTGCCAGCAGTTACACCGGGACAGGGTCGTTACAGCCCCAGCATTTT. Protein product: CASSYTGTGSLQPQHF.

This clonotype was seen only a few times. The chain has TRBV7-9 and TRBJ2-1; D remains unclear. The germline V and J ends were trimmed by 3 bases and 3 bases, with 12 bases remaining between them. The CDR3 is 15 residues long. Looked up from germline, CDR1 is SEHNR and CDR2 is FQNEAQ (reference sequence). The DNA for the CDR3 is TGTGCCAGCAGCTTCAGACTCGGTGGCTACAATGAGCAGTTCTTC. Translation gives CASSFRLGGYNEQFF.

The chain recombines TRBV20-1 with TRBJ2-7; tentative D call: TRBD1 (7 bases). V was shortened by 6 bases and J by 2 bases, with 17 bases between the two germline ends. In germline, CDR1 is DFQATT, CDR2 SNEGSKA (reference sequence). This CDR3 is built from 14 residues. As DNA, the CDR3 is TGCAGTGCCCCGCAGGGGGGTTGGACCTACGAGCAGTACTTC. Translated: CSAPQGGWTYEQYF.

The chain links TRBV28 to TRBJ2-3; D might be TRBD2 (6 bases). CDR3 length: 16 amino acids. V shed 5 bases and J shed 1 base, with 16 bases lying between them. CDR1 is MDHEN, CDR2 SYDVKM, per germline. CDR3 amino acids: CASSTIRDSGTDTQYF. The DNA for the CDR3 is TGTGCCAGCAGTACCATCAGGGACTCGGGCACAGATACGCAGTATTTT.

This clonotype was seen a few times. The V call is TRBV20-1, the J call TRBJ2-7, with TRBD1 matching 7 bases. The CDR3 has 14 residues. V lost 2 bases to trimming and J lost 2 bases; unmatched junction nucleotides: 6. The V gene's germline CDR1 is DFQATT and CDR2 SNEGSKA (reference sequence). CDR3 loop: CSARMTGNPYEQYF. The CDR3 DNA sequence: TGCAGTGCTAGAATGACAGGGAATCCCTACGAGCAGTACTTC.

Only a few counts were recorded for this clonotype. Written as DNA, the CDR3 is TGTGCCAGCAACCATTACGAAAGCAATCAGCCCCAGCATTTT. Residues: CASNHYESNQPQHF. The genes are TRBV2 and TRBJ1-5; no definite D call. The germline V and J ends were trimmed by 7 bases and 1 base, with 11 bases remaining between them. Germline V gene lookup returns CDR1 SNHLY and CDR2 FYNNEI. This CDR3 is built from 14 residues.

V usage is TRBV20-1 and J usage is TRBJ1-1, with D possibly matching TRBD1 (6 bases). Germline lookup yields CDR1 DFQATT and CDR2 SNEGSKA (reference sequence). The germline V and J ends were trimmed by 0 bases and 6 bases, with 14 bases remaining between them. The CDR3 has 14 residues. The CDR3 DNA reads as TGCAGTGCTAGAGATGGGGGGGCGCAGGCTGAAGCTTTCTTT. Protein: CSARDGGAQAEAFF.

This chain joins TRBV9 and TRBJ1-5; D gene uncertain. CDR1 is SGDLS, CDR2 YYNGEE, per germline. CDR3 length equals 15 residues. Trimming took off 4 bases at V and 4 bases at J, with 15 bases between the two ends. The DNA of the CDR3 is TGTGCCAGCAGCCCGGACCGATTTGCGAATCAGCCCCAGCATTTT. Protein sequence: CASSPDRFANQPQHF.

The CDR3 is CASSYSEGPTIVLTF. In DNA, the CDR3 is TGTGCCAGCAGTTACTCGGAGGGTCCCACTATCGTCCTGACTTTC. The genes are TRBV6-5 and TRBJ2-6; D is perhaps TRBD2 (6 bases). Germline CDR1 MNHEY, CDR2 SVGAGI. The CDR3 extends over 15 amino acids. V lost 0 bases to trimming and J lost 12 bases, with 15 bases between them.

This clonotype was found a few times. The V and J genes are TRBV9 and TRBJ2-3; no definite D call. This CDR3 has 14 amino acids. V dropped 0 bases and J dropped 4 bases, with 9 bases sitting between them. Germline lookup yields CDR1 SGDLS and CDR2 YYNGEE. The DNA of the CDR3 is TGTGCCAGCAGCGTAGACCCACTCGCAGATACGCAGTATTTT. Encoded protein: CASSVDPLADTQYF. The complete variable domain, with remaining parts taken from reference TRBV9 and TRBJ2-3, reads DSGVTQTPKHLITATGQRVTLRCSPRSGDLSVYWYQQSLDQGLQFLIQYYNGEERAKGNILERFSAQQFPDLHSELNLSSLELGDSALYFCASSVDPLADTQYFGPGTRLTVL.

This clonotype was counted ten times or more. The rearrangement joins TRBV12-3 or TRBV12-4 to TRBJ2-2; 9 bases are a match to TRBD1. Germline trimming cut 5 bases from V and 6 bases from J; bases unmatched to any gene: 7. The CDR3 has 15 residues. The CDR3 DNA sequence: TGTGCCAGCAGTGCCGGGACAGGGCGGTCCGGGGAGCTGTTTTTT. Protein product: CASSAGTGRSGELFF.

There are many counts of this clonotype. CDR3 in DNA: TGTGCCAGCAGTGAGAGGGCGCTACAAGAGACCCAGTACTTC. Amino acids: CASSERALQETQYF. This rearrangement joins TRBV2 to TRBJ2-5, with D tentatively TRBD2 (5 bases). Trimming shortened V by 3 bases and J by 2 bases, and 10 bases separated the two germline ends. This CDR3 contains 14 residues. Germline CDR1 reads SNHLY; CDR2 reads FYNNEI. The full variable domain, completed using reference TRBV2 and TRBJ2-5, is EPEVTQTPSHQVTQMGQEVILRCVPISNHLYFYWYRQILGQKVEFLVSFYNNEISEKSEIFDDQFSVERPDGSNFTLKIRSTKLEDSAMYFCASSERALQETQYFGPGTRLLVL.

This clonotype was counted many times. V gene TRBV5-1 combines with J gene TRBJ2-1, with 9 bases that match TRBD2. Trimming removed 0 bases from V and 3 bases from J; junction bases left unmatched: 4. The CDR3 runs 16 residues. The germline V gene has CDR1 SGHRS and CDR2 YFSETQ. This CDR3 reads CASSLGTSVNYNEQFF. The CDR3 DNA reads TGCGCCAGCAGCTTGGGGACTAGCGTCAACTACAATGAGCAGTTCTTC.

This chain links TRBV28 with TRBJ2-1; 7 nucleotides match TRBD2. The V gene end was trimmed by 3 bases and the J gene end by 7 bases; junction bases not matched to a gene: 3. Germline CDR1 MDHEN, CDR2 SYDVKM. This CDR3 is 13 amino acids long. CDR3 region: CASSFFGRNEQFF. CDR3 DNA sequence: TGTGCCAGCAGTTTCTTCGGGAGGAATGAGCAGTTCTTC.

This clonotype was picked up a small number of times. The chain has TRBV27 and TRBJ2-1; 14 nucleotides agree with TRBD2. The CDR3 is made up of 16 amino acids. After removal of 4 bases from V and 9 bases from J, the junction contained 8 bases not matched to a gene. CDR1 MNHEY and CDR2 SMNVEV come from the germline V gene (reference sequence). For the CDR3, the DNA is TGTGCCAGCAGTTGGGGACTAGCGGGAGAGGGCGGTGAGCAGTTCTTC. It translates to CASSWGLAGEGGEQFF.

The sample holds many counts of this clonotype. The J gene is TRBJ2-1, the V gene TRBV20-1, with D perhaps TRBD2 (5 bases). Germline CDR1 DFQATT, CDR2 SNEGSKA (reference sequence). Trimming pared 6 bases from V and 0 bases from J, leaving 12 bases between. The CDR3 has 14 residues. In DNA, the CDR3 is TGCAGTGCCACGAGCGGAAGCTCCTACAATGAGCAGTTCTTC. Its protein product is CSATSGSSYNEQFF.

A few counts support this clonotype. The chain recombines TRBV20-1 with TRBJ2-3; the match to TRBD2 covers 7 bases. V gave up 0 bases and J gave up 7 bases; unmatched junction bases: 10. The CDR3 contains 15 residues. Looked up from germline, CDR1 is DFQATT and CDR2 is SNEGSKA (reference sequence). Here the CDR3 DNA reads TGCAGTGCTAGAGAATACACGGGAGGTGCATATACGCAGTATTTT. This codes for CSAREYTGGAYTQYF.

V usage is TRBV21-1 and J usage is TRBJ1-1; the table's D call, TRBD1, has no DNA check behind it. TRBV21-1 represents a pseudogene. The CDR3 spans 14 residues. CDR3 amino acids: CASNWEGALTEAFF. The DNA of the CDR3 is TGTGCCAGCAACTGGGAGGGGGCCCTCACTGAAGCTTTCTTT.

This clonotype has only a few counts. This rearrangement joins TRBV28 to TRBJ1-4; D is unresolved. Between the trimmed V and J ends, which lost 6 bases and 0 bases, there was a span of 8 bases. There are 14 residues in the CDR3. CDR1 and CDR2 (germline): MDHEN, SYDVKM. DNA for the CDR3: TGTGCCAGCAGACACAGTCCAACTAATGAAAAACTGTTTTTT. Its protein product is CASRHSPTNEKLFF.

This clonotype was seen ten or more times. The J gene is TRBJ2-1, the V gene TRBV6-1, with no clear D. The CDR3 runs 15 residues. Germline assignment: CDR1 MNHNS and CDR2 SASEGT. V shed 6 bases and J shed 6 bases, with 18 bases lying between them. The CDR3 sequence: CASRKGRQRANEQFF. The CDR3, as DNA: TGTGCCAGCAGGAAAGGGCGGCAGAGAGCCAATGAGCAGTTCTTC.

This clonotype was detected ten times or more. This chain uses TRBV20-1 with TRBJ2-7; 12 bases fit TRBD2. The V and J ends lost 6 bases and 0 bases, in that order; junction bases with no gene match: 6. The CDR3 has 15 residues. CDR1 and CDR2 (germline): DFQATT, SNEGSKA (reference sequence). DNA of the CDR3: TGCAGTGCGGATGGACTAGCGGGAAACTCCTACGAGCAGTACTTC. Translated, it gives CSADGLAGNSYEQYF.

This clonotype appeared many times. The chain combines TRBV5-1 with TRBJ2-2; D is unclear. V was trimmed by 0 bases and J by 8 bases, leaving 14 bases between them. The CDR3 consists of 15 residues. In germline, CDR1 is SGHRS, CDR2 YFSETQ. CDR3 in amino acids: CASSLASSHPGELFF. The CDR3 DNA follows: TGCGCCAGCAGCTTGGCGAGTTCCCATCCTGGGGAGCTGTTTTTT.

The rearrangement links TRBV28 to TRBJ2-1; 7 nucleotides agree with TRBD1. CDR3 size: 13 residues. V lost 11 bases to trimming and J lost 4 bases; unmatched junction nucleotides: 8. Germline V CDR1 and CDR2: MDHEN, SYDVKM. CDR3 amino acids: CASTGTAYNEQFF. CDR3 coding DNA: TGTGCCTCAACCGGGACAGCTTACAATGAGCAGTTCTTC.

In its sample, this clonotype was seen many times. The V and J genes are TRBV5-1 and TRBJ2-1; D is unresolved. The length of the CDR3 is 15 residues. V dropped 0 bases and J dropped 4 bases, with 11 bases sitting between them. CDR1 and CDR2 from the germline V gene are SGHRS and YFSETQ. The CDR3 coding sequence is TGCGCCAGCAGCTTGGAGAAGAAGGTGTACAATGAGCAGTTCTTC. Amino acids: CASSLEKKVYNEQFF.

V usage is TRBV7-2 and J usage is TRBJ2-1, with D possibly being TRBD2 (5 bases). The CDR3 is 16 residues long. V lost 5 bases and J lost 2, with 16 bases in between. Germline V gene data show CDR1 as SGHTA and CDR2 as FQGNSA. CDR3 DNA: TGTGCCAGCAGCATGAGCGCGGGTCTCGCCTACAATGAGCAGTTCTTC. This codes for CASSMSAGLAYNEQFF.

The sample holds many counts of this clonotype. In DNA form, the CDR3 reads TGTGCCAGCAGCTCCGGGACTAGCGGGGCTAATGAGCAGTTCTTC. Its protein is CASSSGTSGANEQFF. The chain has TRBV12-3 or TRBV12-4 and TRBJ2-1, with 13 bases matching TRBD2. The CDR3 has 15 amino acids. V lost 6 bases, J lost 7 bases, and 6 bases stayed unmatched.

This clonotype was seen more than once but under ten times. V usage is TRBV12-5 and J usage is TRBJ1-5; 7 bases are shared with TRBD1. CDR3 length: 14 amino acids. Germline values: CDR1 LGHNT, CDR2 FRNRAP. The ends lost 6 bases at V and 5 bases at J; junction bases unmatched: 7. CDR3 in DNA: TGTGCTAGTGGGCACCGGGACAGTGATCAGCCCCAGCATTTT. Its translation: CASGHRDSDQPQHF.

This clonotype occurred many times. The V and J genes are TRBV27 and TRBJ2-7; D remains ambiguous. Germline CDR1 reads MNHEY; CDR2 reads SMNVEV (reference sequence). This CDR3 contains 13 residues. The V end lost 7 bases, the J end lost 0 bases, and 10 bases lay between the germline ends. In DNA, the CDR3 is TGTGCCAGCAAGGTCGCGAGCTCCTACGAGCAGTACTTC. Translated: CASKVASSYEQYF.